This T cell receptor (beta chain) derives from a study of T cell responses to AZD1222 COVID-19 vaccine. The V and J ends lost 5 bases and 3 bases respectively, with 14 bases between them. The CDR3 is 14 amino acids. CDR1 is SGDLS, CDR2 YYNGEE, per germline. Some clones are missing from TCRdb's copy, which holds only in-frame ones; the method was immunoSEQ multiplex PCR. The table has about 140,000 clones, less than 95% seen once; the top ten hold 6.5% to 8%. The sequenced sample was peripheral blood, obtained 28 days after the second dose of the MenACWY control vaccine. This sequence was found in an adult who received the MenACWY meningococcal vaccine as a control. This chain links TRBV9 with TRBJ1-1, with D possibly matching TRBD1 (5 bases). In nucleotides, the CDR3 is TGTGCCAGCAGGGAGGCCCTGGGGGACACTGAAGCTTTCTTT. Encoded protein: CASREALGDTEAFF.